A selection of T cell receptor beta chains follows, all from one sample in a study of shared clonotypes between healthy human individuals. TCRdb keeps only in-frame clones here, not all; method: immunoSEQ multiplex PCR. In the table there are approximately 1,000,000 clones, 75% to 85% of which are singletons. Sequenced input: memory CD4+ T cells from PBMCs. These receptors all come from a young man in good health. Some clones in this sample may be carry-over from other donors' samples. The CDR3 runs from the conserved cysteine through the conserved F or W. A D gene is named only where the DNA matches it firmly. Rows give clone size only sometimes, using once, few, many, or a class for an expanded clone.

size: NA; D: NA; J: TRBJ2-3; V: TRBV4-2; CDR3: CASSPRPNTDTQYF; DNA: TGTGCCAGCAGCCCCCGCCCGAACACAGATACGCAGTATTTT
size: many; D: NA; J: TRBJ2-5; V: TRBV30; CDR3: CAWSVGGRTAQYF; DNA: TGTGCCTGGAGTGTAGGGGGGCGGACGGCCCAGTACTTC
size: NA; D: TRBD2; J: TRBJ2-7; V: TRBV7-3; CDR3: CASSPRLAGSYEQYF; DNA: TGTGCCAGCAGTCCCCGACTAGCGGGGTCCTACGAGCAGTACTTC
size: NA; D: TRBD2; J: TRBJ2-1; V: TRBV2; CDR3: CASSATGTSGSNNEQFF; DNA: TGTGCCAGCAGCGCCACCGGGACTAGCGGGAGTAACAATGAGCAGTTCTTC
size: NA; D: NA; J: TRBJ2-7; V: TRBV2; CDR3: CASSGGPSHEQYF; DNA: TGTGCCAGCAGTGGGGGTCCCTCTCACGAGCAGTACTTC
size: NA; D: TRBD2; J: TRBJ2-3; V: TRBV25-1; CDR3: CASSEARGLAGAGDTQYF; DNA: TGTGCCAGCAGTGAAGCCCGGGGACTAGCGGGAGCGGGAGATACGCAGTATTTT
size: NA; D: NA; J: TRBJ2-5; V: TRBV15; CDR3: CATSRVQNRETQYF; DNA: TGTGCCACCAGCAGAGTTCAGAACCGAGAGACCCAGTACTTC
size: NA; D: TRBD1; J: TRBJ2-5; V: TRBV18; CDR3: CASSPPGQQETQYF; DNA: TGTGCCAGCTCACCGCCGGGACAGCAAGAGACCCAGTACTTC
size: NA; D: NA; J: TRBJ1-2; V: TRBV11-2; CDR3: CASSSHGTNYGYTF; DNA: TGTGCCAGCAGCTCACACGGGACCAACTATGGCTACACCTTC
size: NA; D: TRBD1; J: TRBJ1-1; V: TRBV10-1; CDR3: CASSDRGDTEAFF; DNA: TGCGCCAGCAGTGACAGGGGGGATACTGAAGCTTTCTTT
size: NA; D: NA; J: TRBJ2-7; V: TRBV6-6; CDR3: CASSYTASSSYEQYF; DNA: TGTGCCAGCAGTTACACGGCCAGCAGCTCCTACGAGCAGTACTTC
size: NA; D: TRBD2; J: TRBJ2-1; V: TRBV6-5; CDR3: CASSSRGSGHNEQFF; DNA: TGTGCCAGCAGTTCACGAGGTAGCGGGCACAATGAGCAGTTCTTC
size: NA; D: NA; J: TRBJ2-7; V: TRBV7-9; CDR3: CASSLSAQGYEQYF; DNA: TGTGCCAGCAGCTTATCAGCTCAAGGCTACGAGCAGTACTTC
size: NA; D: TRBD2; J: TRBJ2-3; V: TRBV7-3; CDR3: CASSLGTAGVLDTQYF; DNA: TGTGCCAGCAGCTTAGGTACGGCGGGAGTCCTTGATACGCAGTATTTT
size: NA; D: NA; J: TRBJ2-1; V: TRBV7-3; CDR3: CASSLQGNSYNEQFF; DNA: TGTGCCAGCAGCTTACAGGGTAACTCCTACAATGAGCAGTTCTTC
size: NA; D: TRBD2; J: TRBJ2-3; V: TRBV6-6; CDR3: CASSGSGSGADTQYF; DNA: TGTGCCAGCAGTGGTAGCGGGAGCGGGGCAGATACGCAGTATTTT
size: NA; D: TRBD1; J: TRBJ1-4; V: TRBV28; CDR3: CASSFVQGMTNEKLFF; DNA: TGTGCCAGCAGTTTCGTACAGGGGATGACTAATGAAAAACTGTTTTTT
size: NA; D: TRBD1; J: TRBJ1-3; V: TRBV28; CDR3: CATDTWGTGAGNTIYF; DNA: TGTGCCACCGACACCTGGGGGACAGGGGCTGGAAACACCATATATTTT
size: few; D: NA; J: TRBJ2-3; V: TRBV5-4; CDR3: CASTFGGTDTQYF; DNA: TGTGCCAGCACCTTTGGGGGCACAGATACGCAGTATTTT
size: few; D: TRBD2; J: TRBJ2-7; V: TRBV6-1; CDR3: CASSTGTSGVYEQYF; DNA: TGTGCCAGCAGCACCGGGACTAGCGGAGTGTACGAGCAGTACTTC
size: once; D: NA; J: TRBJ2-2; V: TRBV9; CDR3: CASSLTQQTGELFF; DNA: TGTGCCAGCAGCCTAACCCAGCAGACCGGGGAGCTGTTTTTT
size: once; D: TRBD1; J: TRBJ1-5; V: TRBV6-6; CDR3: CASSTDRDQPQHF; DNA: TGTGCCAGCAGTACAGACAGGGATCAGCCCCAGCATTTT
size: NA; D: TRBD2; J: TRBJ2-7; V: TRBV29-1; CDR3: CSVGDYAYEQYF; DNA: TGCAGCGTTGGGGACTATGCCTACGAGCAGTACTTC
size: NA; D: TRBD2; J: TRBJ2-1; V: TRBV28; CDR3: CASSLRIAGGFEQFF; DNA: TGTGCCAGCAGCCTCCGGATAGCGGGGGGGTTTGAGCAGTTCTTC
size: NA; D: NA; J: TRBJ2-5; V: TRBV2; CDR3: CASSFYTHQETQYF; DNA: TGTGCCAGCAGTTTTTACACCCACCAAGAGACCCAGTACTTC
size: NA; D: TRBD1; J: TRBJ2-7; V: TRBV2; CDR3: CASNEGQGVNEQYF; DNA: TGTGCCAGCAACGAAGGACAGGGGGTTAACGAGCAGTACTTC
size: NA; D: TRBD2; J: TRBJ2-1; V: TRBV11-2; CDR3: CASSLELAGYNEQFF; DNA: TGTGCCAGCAGCTTAGAACTAGCGGGGTACAATGAGCAGTTCTTC
size: NA; D: NA; J: TRBJ1-1; V: TRBV5-1; CDR3: CASSLGGNPGMNTEAFF; DNA: TGCGCCAGCAGCTTGGGGGGGAACCCTGGGATGAACACTGAAGCTTTCTTT